The sequence of this TCR beta chain was determined in a study of blood T cell repertoires in COVID-19. The overall study: The United States, Italy and Spain provided the acute and convalescent COVID-19 samples.

Authors' methods: Amplification of reference gene primers provided the estimated nucleated cell counts. The method was immunoSEQ multiplex PCR; TCRdb's version includes in-frame clones alone and lacks a portion of them. V and J calls and clone size come straight from that table; D and trimming were deduced from the DNA. This sample has around 50,000 clones, with 70% to 90% found just once. The table lists this clone with a count of one. Per the germline V gene, CDR1 is MNHNS and CDR2 is SASEGT. CDR3 length: 16 amino acids. V lost 2 bases, J lost 0 bases, and 12 bases lay in between. The sequenced sample was peripheral blood. This receptor was obtained from a woman older than 75 with acute or convalescent COVID-19. The chain combines TRBV6-1 with TRBJ2-3; TRBD1 might be the D (5 bases). CDR3 region: CASSERGGYSTDTQYF. CDR3 coding DNA: TGTGCCAGCAGTGAAAGGGGCGGATATAGCACAGATACGCAGTATTTT.